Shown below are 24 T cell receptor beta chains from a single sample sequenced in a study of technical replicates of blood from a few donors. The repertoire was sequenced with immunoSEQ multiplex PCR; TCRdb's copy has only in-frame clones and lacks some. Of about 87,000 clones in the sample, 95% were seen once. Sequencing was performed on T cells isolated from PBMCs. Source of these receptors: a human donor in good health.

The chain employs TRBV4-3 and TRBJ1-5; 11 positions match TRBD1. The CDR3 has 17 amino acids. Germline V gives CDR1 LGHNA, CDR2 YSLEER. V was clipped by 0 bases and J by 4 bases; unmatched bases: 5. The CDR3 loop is CASSQEVGTGGNQPQHF. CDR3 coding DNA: TGCGCCAGCAGCCAAGAAGTGGGGACAGGGGGGAATCAGCCCCAGCATTTT.

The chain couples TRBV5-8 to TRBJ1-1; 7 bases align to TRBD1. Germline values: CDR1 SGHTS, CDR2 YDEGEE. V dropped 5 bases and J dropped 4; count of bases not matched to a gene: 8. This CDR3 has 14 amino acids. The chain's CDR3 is CASSFRGIGTEAFF. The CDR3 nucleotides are TGTGCCAGCAGTTTCAGGGGGATCGGCACTGAAGCTTTCTTT.

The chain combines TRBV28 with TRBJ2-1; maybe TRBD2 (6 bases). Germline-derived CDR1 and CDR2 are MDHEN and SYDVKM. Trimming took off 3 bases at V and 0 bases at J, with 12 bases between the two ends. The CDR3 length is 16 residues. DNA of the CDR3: TGTGCCAGCAGTTTTGCGGGGAGTAGCTCCTACAATGAGCAGTTCTTC. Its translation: CASSFAGSSSYNEQFF. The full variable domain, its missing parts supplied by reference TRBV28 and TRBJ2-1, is DVKVTQSSRYLVKRTGEKVFLECVQDMDHENMFWYRQDPGLGLRLIYFSYDVKMKEKGDIPEGYSVSREKKERFSLILESASTNQTSMYLCASSFAGSSSYNEQFFGPGTRLTVL.

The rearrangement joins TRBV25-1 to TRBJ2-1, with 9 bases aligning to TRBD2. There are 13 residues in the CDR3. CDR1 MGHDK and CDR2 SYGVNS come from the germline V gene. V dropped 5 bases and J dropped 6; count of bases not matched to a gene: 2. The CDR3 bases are TGTGCCAGCAGTAGGGGACTAGCCAATGAGCAGTTCTTC. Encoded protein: CASSRGLANEQFF.

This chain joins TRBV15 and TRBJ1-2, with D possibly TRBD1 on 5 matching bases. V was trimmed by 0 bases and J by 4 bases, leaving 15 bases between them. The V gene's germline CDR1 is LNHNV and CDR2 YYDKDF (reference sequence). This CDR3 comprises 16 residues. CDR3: CATSRDHAQAIYGYTF. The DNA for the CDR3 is TGTGCCACCAGCAGAGATCACGCACAGGCGATCTATGGCTACACCTTC.

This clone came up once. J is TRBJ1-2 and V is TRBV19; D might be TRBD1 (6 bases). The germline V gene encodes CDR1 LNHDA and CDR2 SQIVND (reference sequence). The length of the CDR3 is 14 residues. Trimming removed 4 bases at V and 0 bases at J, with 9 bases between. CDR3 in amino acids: CASSTQGSNYGYTF. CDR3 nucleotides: TGTGCCAGTAGTACACAGGGTTCTAACTATGGCTACACCTTC.

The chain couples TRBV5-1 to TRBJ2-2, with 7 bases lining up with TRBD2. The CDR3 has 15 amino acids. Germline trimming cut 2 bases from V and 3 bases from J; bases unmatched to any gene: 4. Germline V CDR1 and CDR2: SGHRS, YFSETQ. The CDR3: CASSFSGGDTGELFF. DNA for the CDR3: TGCGCCAGCAGCTTTTCGGGAGGAGACACCGGGGAGCTGTTTTTT.

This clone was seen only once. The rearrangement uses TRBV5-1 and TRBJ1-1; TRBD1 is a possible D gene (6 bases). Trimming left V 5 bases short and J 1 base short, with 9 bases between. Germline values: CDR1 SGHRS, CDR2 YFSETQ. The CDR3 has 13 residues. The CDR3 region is CASSSTGNTEAFF. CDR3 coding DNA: TGCGCCAGCAGTTCGACAGGGAACACTGAAGCTTTCTTT.

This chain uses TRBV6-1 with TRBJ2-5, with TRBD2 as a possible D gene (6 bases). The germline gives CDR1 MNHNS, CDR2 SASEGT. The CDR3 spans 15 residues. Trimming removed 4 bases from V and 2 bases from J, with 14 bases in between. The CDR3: CASSVTPGVQETQYF. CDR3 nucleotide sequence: TGTGCCAGCAGTGTAACACCGGGGGTGCAAGAGACCCAGTACTTC.

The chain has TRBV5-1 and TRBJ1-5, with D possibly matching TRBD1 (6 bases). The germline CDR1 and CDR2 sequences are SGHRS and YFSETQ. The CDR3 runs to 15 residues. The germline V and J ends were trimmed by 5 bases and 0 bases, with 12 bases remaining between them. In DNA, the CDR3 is TGCGCCAGCAGAGACAGGCCCTATAGCAATCAGCCCCAGCATTTT. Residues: CASRDRPYSNQPQHF. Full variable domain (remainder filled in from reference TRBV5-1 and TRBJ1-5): KAGVTQTPRYLIKTRGQQVTLSCSPISGHRSVSWYQQTPGQGLQFLFEYFSETQRNKGNFPGRFSGRQFSNSRSEMNVSTLELGDSALYLCASRDRPYSNQPQHFGDGTRLSIL.

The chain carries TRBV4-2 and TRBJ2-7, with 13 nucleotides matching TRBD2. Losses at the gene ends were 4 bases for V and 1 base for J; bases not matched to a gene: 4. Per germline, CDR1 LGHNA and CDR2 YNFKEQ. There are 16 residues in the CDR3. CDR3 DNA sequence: TGTGCCAGCAGCCGGGGACTAGCGGGAACATCCTACGAGCAGTACTTC. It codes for CASSRGLAGTSYEQYF.

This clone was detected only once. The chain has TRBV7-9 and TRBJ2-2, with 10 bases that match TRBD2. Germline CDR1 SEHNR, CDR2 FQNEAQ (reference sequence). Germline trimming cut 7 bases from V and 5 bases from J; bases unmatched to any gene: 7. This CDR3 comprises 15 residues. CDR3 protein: CASTRLAGETGELFF. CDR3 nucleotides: TGTGCCAGCACCCGACTAGCGGGTGAAACCGGGGAGCTGTTTTTT.

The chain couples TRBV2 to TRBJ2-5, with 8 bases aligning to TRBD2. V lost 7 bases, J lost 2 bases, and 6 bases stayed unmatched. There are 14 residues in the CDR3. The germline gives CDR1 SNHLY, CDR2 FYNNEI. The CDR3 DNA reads TGTGCCAGCAAGCCTAGCGGGCATCAAGAGACCCAGTACTTC. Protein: CASKPSGHQETQYF.

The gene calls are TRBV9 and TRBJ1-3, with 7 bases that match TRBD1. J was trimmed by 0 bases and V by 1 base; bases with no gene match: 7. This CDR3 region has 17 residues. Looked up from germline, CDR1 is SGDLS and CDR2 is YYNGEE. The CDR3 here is CASSVSGTAISGNTIYF. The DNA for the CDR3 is TGTGCCAGCAGCGTATCCGGGACAGCGATCTCTGGAAACACCATATATTTT.

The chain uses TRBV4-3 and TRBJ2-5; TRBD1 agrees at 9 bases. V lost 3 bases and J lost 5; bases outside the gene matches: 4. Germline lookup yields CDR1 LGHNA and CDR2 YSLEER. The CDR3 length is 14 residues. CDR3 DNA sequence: TGCGCCAGCAGCCATACAGGGGGCTGGGAGACCCAGTACTTC. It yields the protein CASSHTGGWETQYF.

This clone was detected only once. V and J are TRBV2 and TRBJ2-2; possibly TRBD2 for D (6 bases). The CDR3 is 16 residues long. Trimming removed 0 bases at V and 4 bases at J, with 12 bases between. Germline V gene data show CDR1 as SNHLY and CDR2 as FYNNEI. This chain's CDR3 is CASSEALGTRTGELFF. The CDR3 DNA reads TGTGCCAGCAGTGAAGCGCTTGGGACTCGCACCGGGGAGCTGTTTTTT.

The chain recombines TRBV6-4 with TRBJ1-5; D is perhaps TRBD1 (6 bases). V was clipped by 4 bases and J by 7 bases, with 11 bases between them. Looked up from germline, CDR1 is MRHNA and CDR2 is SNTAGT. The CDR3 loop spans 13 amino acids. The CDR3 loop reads CASSAYRDQPQHF. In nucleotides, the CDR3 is TGTGCCAGCAGTGCCTACAGGGACCAGCCCCAGCATTTT.

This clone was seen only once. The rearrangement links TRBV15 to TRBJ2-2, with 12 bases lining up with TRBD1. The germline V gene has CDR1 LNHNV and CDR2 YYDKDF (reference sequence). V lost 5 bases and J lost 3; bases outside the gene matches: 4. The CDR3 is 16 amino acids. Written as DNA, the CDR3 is TGTGCCACCAGCCTGGGACAGGGGGCCTACACCGGGGAGCTGTTTTTT. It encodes CATSLGQGAYTGELFF.

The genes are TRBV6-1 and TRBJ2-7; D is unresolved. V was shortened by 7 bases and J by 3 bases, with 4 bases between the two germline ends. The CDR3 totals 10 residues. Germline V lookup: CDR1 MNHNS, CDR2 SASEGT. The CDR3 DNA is TGTGCCAGCATGTACTACGAGCAGTACTTC. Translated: CASMYYEQYF.

The CDR3 spells CASSPTLAPTYEQYF. As DNA, the CDR3 is TGTGCCAGCAGTCCGACGCTAGCGCCGACCTACGAGCAGTACTTC. The chain uses TRBV6-5 and TRBJ2-7; TRBD2 might be the D (6 bases). Germline-derived CDR1 and CDR2 are MNHEY and SVGAGI. V was clipped by 5 bases and J by 2 bases, with 16 bases between them. This CDR3 region has 15 residues.

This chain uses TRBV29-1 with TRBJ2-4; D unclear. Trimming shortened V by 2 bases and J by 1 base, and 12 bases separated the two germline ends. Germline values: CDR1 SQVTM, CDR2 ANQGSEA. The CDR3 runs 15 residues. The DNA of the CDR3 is TGCAGCGTTGAAAAAACAACAGATGCCAAAAACATTCAGTACTTC. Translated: CSVEKTTDAKNIQYF. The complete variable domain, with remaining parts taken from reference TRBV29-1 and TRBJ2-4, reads SAVISQKPSRDICQRGTSLTIQCQVDSQVTMMFWYRQQPGQSLTLIATANQGSEATYESGFVIDKFPISRPNLTFSTLTVSNMSPEDSSIYLCSVEKTTDAKNIQYFGAGTRLSVL.

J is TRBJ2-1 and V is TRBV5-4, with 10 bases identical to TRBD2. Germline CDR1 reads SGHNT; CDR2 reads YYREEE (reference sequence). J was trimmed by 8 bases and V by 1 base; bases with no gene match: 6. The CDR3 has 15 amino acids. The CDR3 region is CASSLLLAGIYEQFF. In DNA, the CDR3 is TGTGCCAGCAGCTTGTTACTAGCGGGAATCTATGAGCAGTTCTTC.

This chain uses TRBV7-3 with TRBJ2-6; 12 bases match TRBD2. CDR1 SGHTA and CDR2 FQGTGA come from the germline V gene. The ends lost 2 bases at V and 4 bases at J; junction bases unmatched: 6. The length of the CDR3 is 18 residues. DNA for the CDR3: TGTGCCAGCAGCTTACCGACTAGCGGGAGTACAGGGGCCAACGTCCTGACTTTC. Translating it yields CASSLPTSGSTGANVLTF.

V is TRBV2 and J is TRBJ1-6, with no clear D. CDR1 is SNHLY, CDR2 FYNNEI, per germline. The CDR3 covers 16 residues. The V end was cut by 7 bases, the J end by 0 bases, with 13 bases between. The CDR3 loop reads CASTHYGSSYNSPLHF. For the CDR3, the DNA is TGTGCCAGCACTCATTACGGGAGCTCCTATAATTCACCCCTCCACTTT.